This T cell receptor (beta chain) was profiled in a study of T cells after yellow fever vaccination. As for the study in general: Preparation of the low-cell-number fractions used SMART-Seq v4 Ultra Low Input.

The V and J ends lost 5 bases and 3 bases respectively, with 15 bases between them. CDR1 is SGHTA, CDR2 FQGNSA, per germline. This CDR3 contains 15 residues. This clonotype has at least ten counts. Its antigen is unknown. Regarding the study as a whole: FACS-sorted repertoires might harbor abundant contaminating clonotypes from the bulk population. Peaking on day 5 versus 15, the secondary response was faster but weaker.

Template-switching 5'RACE yielded the TCR cDNA; a universal primer site and UMIs were added in the process. TCRdb reprocessed the 5' RACE reads with MiXCR, giving one entry per CDR3 protein. This table holds 300,000 to 450,000 distinct CDR3 sequences, approximately 6% found once. This TCR was recovered from a man aged 30 to 45 who received the YFV17D yellow fever vaccine. The material was PBMCs, obtained 5 days after the yellow fever booster vaccination. The rearrangement joins TRBV7-2 to TRBJ2-3, with a tentative D call TRBD2 (6 bases). This CDR3 is CASSPVAGPTDTQYF. The CDR3 DNA follows: TGTGCCAGCAGCCCCGTTGCGGGGCCGACAGATACGCAGTATTTT.